This T cell receptor (beta chain) emerged from a study of T cells after yellow fever vaccination. This CDR3 region has 16 residues. The J segment lost 9 bases and the V segment lost 0 bases, leaving 14 bases of the junction unmatched. CDR1 is MGHDK and CDR2 is SYGVNS in the germline V gene. This clonotype was seen a handful of times. Using its own MiXCR run on the 5' RACE reads, TCRdb lists one record per CDR3 protein. The table lists approximately 170,000 distinct CDR3 sequences, approximately 11% of them singletons, with just over 35% in the top ten. The receptor was derived from a man aged 18 to 30 who received the YFV17D yellow fever vaccine. This chain links TRBV25-1 with TRBJ2-7, with 7 bases matching TRBD1. This specimen was CD8+ T cells sorted from PBMCs, taken 15 days after the yellow fever booster vaccination. In nucleotides, the CDR3 is TGTGCCAGCAGTGAATATACCATTAGACAGGGAGTATCGCAGTACTTC. It codes for CASSEYTIRQGVSQYF.